Below are 26 T cell receptor beta chains sequenced from a single sample in a study of CD8 T cells in ankylosing spondylitis. Broader study findings: Under 10 highly homologous variants formed a TCR beta motif that appeared characteristic of ankylosing spondylitis blood.

TCRdb ran MiXCR on the 5' RACE reads and lists one entry per CDR3 protein. The sample consists of roughly 220,000 distinct CDR3 sequences, 15% to 20% of them appearing once. What these receptors recognize is not known. Sequenced input: blood, either unsorted or a sorted T cell fraction (not recorded which). These TCRs come from a male donor with ankylosing spondylitis.

The chain joins TRBV9 to TRBJ2-4, with D perhaps TRBD1 (6 bases). The V end was cut by 3 bases, the J end by 4 bases, with 17 bases between. CDR1 is SGDLS, CDR2 YYNGEE, per germline. There are 16 residues in the CDR3. CDR3 in DNA: TGTGCCAGCAGCGCGCCAATAACAGGGCCGAAAAACATTCAGTACTTC. Translated: CASSAPITGPKNIQYF.

This clonotype turned up a few times. The rearrangement uses TRBV5-6 and TRBJ2-2, with D uncertain. Germline V lookup: CDR1 SGHDT, CDR2 YYEEEE. Between the trimmed V and J ends, which lost 1 base and 3 bases, there was a span of 13 bases. CDR3 length: 16 residues. The CDR3 region is CASSLTSHWDTGELFF. CDR3 in DNA: TGTGCCAGCAGCTTGACATCGCATTGGGACACCGGGGAGCTGTTTTTT.

J is TRBJ2-3 and V is TRBV12-3 or TRBV12-4; 7 nucleotides line up with TRBD1. V was pared by 6 bases and J by 2 bases, with 11 bases of the junction left unmatched. This CDR3 contains 16 residues. The CDR3 sequence: CASSSFGDRDTDTQYF. CDR3 bases: TGTGCCAGCAGCTCTTTCGGGGACAGAGACACAGATACGCAGTATTTT.

The J gene is TRBJ2-2, the V gene TRBV6-1; the D is unclear. This CDR3 region has 15 residues. Per germline, CDR1 MNHNS and CDR2 SASEGT. The V and J ends lost 7 bases and 3 bases respectively, with 15 bases between them. The CDR3 region is CASTKRLDYTGELFF. The CDR3 region has the DNA TGTGCCAGCACCAAGAGGCTAGATTACACCGGGGAGCTGTTTTTT.

This chain connects TRBV7-9 to TRBJ2-3; D ambiguous. V lost 5 bases, J lost 1 base, and 13 bases lay in between. Germline V gene lookup returns CDR1 SEHNR and CDR2 FQNEAQ (reference sequence). The CDR3 covers 15 residues. CDR3 nucleotide sequence: TGTGCCAGCAGCCCTCGAGGCATGGGCACAGATACGCAGTATTTT. It translates to CASSPRGMGTDTQYF.

V is TRBV24-1 and J is TRBJ2-2; the D gene is possibly TRBD1 (6 bases). Germline V CDR1 and CDR2: KGHDR, SFDVKD. The CDR3 loop spans 15 amino acids. Trimming took 4 bases from V and 4 from J, leaving 12 bases between them. This chain's CDR3 is CATSDDRFLTGELFF. The DNA of the CDR3 is TGTGCCACCAGTGACGACAGGTTTCTCACCGGGGAGCTGTTTTTT.

V usage is TRBV7-9 and J usage is TRBJ2-1; unclear D gene. The CDR3 sequence is 16 residues long. The V gene's germline CDR1 is SEHNR and CDR2 FQNEAQ (reference sequence). V lost 3 bases and J lost 8, with 20 bases in between. In DNA, the CDR3 is TGTGCCAGCAGCTTCTCAAGGTTAGACCTTCGCCATGAGCAGTTCTTC. Its translation is CASSFSRLDLRHEQFF.

The chain employs TRBV9 and TRBJ2-5, with 10 bases that match TRBD2. With 0 bases clipped from V and 0 bases from J, the junction kept 8 bases outside the gene matches. The germline V gene has CDR1 SGDLS and CDR2 YYNGEE. The CDR3 totals 18 residues. The CDR3 nucleotides read TGTGCCAGCAGCGTAGAGGCGAGGGGGACTAGCGACCAAGAGACCCAGTACTTC. It yields the protein CASSVEARGTSDQETQYF.

This clonotype was observed a handful of times. Germline is not matched at one junction end, which may reflect a read error. The chain couples TRBV27 to TRBJ2-5; the D is unclear. The CDR3 loop spans 13 amino acids. In germline, CDR1 is MNHEY, CDR2 SMNVEV (reference sequence). The CDR3 reads CVSSPLVEETQYF. For the CDR3, the DNA is TGTGTCAGCAGTCCCCTGGTGGAAGAGACCCAGTACTTC.

The rearrangement joins TRBV5-1 to TRBJ2-3; 7 bases are a match to TRBD1. V shed 4 bases and J 4 bases; nucleotides not matched to a gene: 9. CDR1 SGHRS and CDR2 YFSETQ come from the germline V gene. The CDR3 length is 15 residues. This CDR3 reads CASSVWDSTSDTQYF. The DNA of the CDR3 is TGCGCCAGCAGCGTGTGGGACAGCACCTCAGATACGCAGTATTTT.

This clonotype was counted many times. The V gene is TRBV29-1, the J gene TRBJ2-7; TRBD1 is a possible D gene (5 bases). The CDR3 is 11 residues long. The V gene's germline CDR1 is SQVTM and CDR2 ANQGSEA. Trimming took off 7 bases at V and 4 bases at J, with 11 bases between the two ends. The CDR3 DNA follows: TGCAGCGGCATCGACAGTTACGAGCAGTACTTC. It translates to CSGIDSYEQYF.

The chain employs TRBV28 and TRBJ2-2, with a possible D match to TRBD2 (6 bases). This CDR3 spans 17 amino acids. Germline CDR1 and CDR2: MDHEN and SYDVKM. V lost 2 bases, J lost 1 base, and 14 bases lay in between. The CDR3 DNA is TGTGCCAGCAGTTTACCCCTCGGGACTGGGAACACCGGGGAGCTGTTTTTT. Residues: CASSLPLGTGNTGELFF.

The CDR3 coding sequence is TGTGCCAGCAGCCCTGCTCGGGCGGGAGTTACCGGGGAGCTGTTTTTT. This codes for CASSPARAGVTGELFF. V gene TRBV7-6 combines with J gene TRBJ2-2; 7 nucleotides agree with TRBD2. V lost 5 bases and J lost 5; bases outside the gene matches: 11. CDR3 length: 16 residues. Germline V gene lookup returns CDR1 SGHVS and CDR2 FNYEAQ.

This clonotype was detected a few times. The CDR3 region is CASSPSGTGDNYGYTF. DNA for the CDR3: TGTGCCAGCAGTCCATCCGGGACAGGTGACAACTATGGCTACACCTTC. This chain connects TRBV27 to TRBJ1-2; 8 bases agree with TRBD1. The CDR3 spans 16 residues. The V segment lost 5 bases and the J segment 2 bases; nucleotides outside the gene matches: 10. Germline CDR1 is MNHEY and CDR2 is SMNVEV (reference sequence).

This clonotype was recorded many times. The CDR3 sequence: CASSRGQGKGELFF. The DNA for the CDR3 is TGTGCCAGCAGCCGGGGACAGGGCAAGGGGGAGCTGTTTTTT. The V gene is TRBV12-3 or TRBV12-4, the J gene TRBJ2-2; 9 bases agree with TRBD1. V lost 6 bases and J lost 8; bases outside the gene matches: 7. The CDR3 spans 14 residues.

This clonotype was seen more than once but under ten times. The V call is TRBV7-6, the J call TRBJ2-7, with TRBD1 matching 10 bases. With V trimmed by 1 base and J by 3 bases, 12 bases remained unmatched. The CDR3 totals 18 residues. The germline gives CDR1 SGHVS, CDR2 FNYEAQ. CDR3 in amino acids: CASSLVDRGAEQYYEQYF. The CDR3 bases are TGTGCCAGCAGCTTAGTGGACAGGGGGGCCGAACAGTACTACGAGCAGTACTTC.

This clonotype came up a few times. This chain connects TRBV3-1 to TRBJ1-4; D perhaps matches TRBD1 (6 bases). The CDR3 consists of 15 residues. Per the germline V gene, CDR1 is LGHDT and CDR2 is YNNKEL (reference sequence). Trimming removed 1 base from V and 4 bases from J, with 10 bases in between. In nucleotides, the CDR3 is TGTGCCAGCAGCCAAGCACGCAGGGGTAATGAAAAACTGTTTTTT. Amino acid sequence: CASSQARRGNEKLFF.

The V and J genes are TRBV5-6 and TRBJ2-7; 7 bases agree with TRBD1. The CDR3 has 15 amino acids. J gave up 2 bases and V 3 bases, and 8 bases lay outside the gene matches. The germline V gene encodes CDR1 SGHDT and CDR2 YYEEEE. In DNA, the CDR3 is TGTGCCAGCAGCTCGCCGACAGGGTTGACCTACGAGCAGTACTTC. This encodes CASSSPTGLTYEQYF.

The chain recombines TRBV6-1 with TRBJ2-3; D possibly corresponds to TRBD2 (6 bases). The CDR3 length is 15 residues. CDR1 MNHNS and CDR2 SASEGT come from the germline V gene. Trimming removed 5 bases from V and 6 bases from J, with 18 bases in between. CDR3 nucleotides: TGTGCCAGCAGTACCCTCGGGGCGGGACTGGATACGCAGTATTTT. This sequence encodes CASSTLGAGLDTQYF.

This clonotype was seen only a few times. The rearrangement links TRBV4-2 to TRBJ2-7; 9 bases line up with TRBD1. In germline, CDR1 is LGHNA, CDR2 YNFKEQ. The V segment lost 3 bases and the J segment 7 bases; nucleotides outside the gene matches: 10. The CDR3 has 15 amino acids. CDR3 in DNA: TGTGCCAGCAGCCAGTCCGGACAGGGGCCAGGGGAGCAGTACTTC. Protein sequence: CASSQSGQGPGEQYF.

The rearrangement links TRBV7-6 to TRBJ2-3; 11 bases match TRBD2. V shed 5 bases and J 0 bases; nucleotides not matched to a gene: 4. Germline lookup yields CDR1 SGHVS and CDR2 FNYEAQ. The CDR3 loop spans 16 amino acids. CDR3 residues: CASSQGTSGSTDTQYF. DNA of the CDR3: TGTGCCAGCAGCCAAGGGACTAGCGGTAGCACAGATACGCAGTATTTT.

This clonotype has more than one count but fewer than ten. The chain recombines TRBV6-5 with TRBJ2-7; D might be TRBD1 (5 bases). The CDR3 totals 14 residues. Trimming removed 4 bases from V and 4 bases from J, with 14 bases in between. Germline-derived CDR1 and CDR2 are MNHEY and SVGAGI. As DNA, the CDR3 is TGTGCCAGCAGTTCCTTCTTAGGGGCTTACGAGCAGTACTTC. Translated, it gives CASSSFLGAYEQYF.

This clonotype has at least ten counts. The chain combines TRBV20-1 with TRBJ2-1; 11 bases align to TRBD2. This CDR3 comprises 15 residues. J gave up 7 bases and V 5 bases, and 10 bases lay outside the gene matches. Germline V gives CDR1 DFQATT, CDR2 SNEGSKA (reference sequence). CDR3 in amino acids: CSAPGLAVLPNEQFF. The CDR3 DNA reads TGCAGTGCTCCGGGACTAGCGGTCCTACCGAATGAGCAGTTCTTC.

Worth noting for this clonotype: The junction differs from germline at one of its ends, possibly a read error. The chain recombines TRBV7-8 with TRBJ2-7; D not resolved. Germline CDR1 is SGHVS and CDR2 is FQNEAQ. CDR3 size: 13 residues. In nucleotides, the CDR3 is TGTGCCAACAGCTCCTTCAACCGGCCCGAGCAGTACTTC. Encoded protein: CANSSFNRPEQYF.

This clonotype was detected a few times. The chain employs TRBV9 and TRBJ2-1; 14 bases match TRBD2. Trimming cost V 3 bases and J 13 bases; bases outside gene matches: 3. This CDR3 is built from 13 residues. Looked up from germline, CDR1 is SGDLS and CDR2 is YYNGEE. In DNA form, the CDR3 reads TGTGCCAGCAGCGGGGGACTAGCGGGGGTTCAGTTCTTC. Its protein product is CASSGGLAGVQFF. Supplemented by reference TRBV9 and TRBJ2-1, the full variable domain reads DSGVTQTPKHLITATGQRVTLRCSPRSGDLSVYWYQQSLDQGLQFLIQYYNGEERAKGNILERFSAQQFPDLHSELNLSSLELGDSALYFCASSGGLAGVQFFGPGTRLTVL.

This clonotype came up a few times. The chain combines TRBV4-1 with TRBJ2-1; tentatively, D is TRBD1 or TRBD2 (5 bases each). V gave up 2 bases and J gave up 4 bases, with 9 bases separating them. This CDR3 is built from 14 residues. Germline-derived CDR1 and CDR2 are MGHRA and YSYEKL. The CDR3 loop reads CASSQLGVYNEQFF. The CDR3 nucleotides are TGCGCCAGCAGCCAATTGGGGGTTTACAATGAGCAGTTCTTC.